These 18 T cell receptor beta chains were all obtained from the same sample, sequenced in a study of spatial heterogeneity in lung cancer. Described time point: sample taken at primary tumor resection. TCRdb reanalysed the 5' RACE reads using MiXCR and keeps one entry per CDR3 protein. The sample has 7,500 to 9,000 distinct CDR3 sequences, over 9.5% seen once. Sequenced here: normal lung tissue next to the tumor, sampled at surgery. These receptors all come from a male donor with early-stage non-small cell lung cancer.

This clonotype was seen ten or more times. The CDR3 reads CASSFPGSYNEQFF. CDR3 sequence (DNA): TGTGCCAGCAGTTTCCCAGGTTCCTACAATGAGCAGTTCTTC. V and J are TRBV12-3 or TRBV12-4 and TRBJ2-1; no definite D call. The CDR3 runs to 14 residues. Trimming removed 3 bases at V and 1 base at J, with 7 bases between.

In its sample, this clonotype is medium-sized (0.01 to 0.1%). The chain combines TRBV2 with TRBJ1-2; D may be TRBD1 (5 bases). Trimming left V 4 bases short and J 7 bases short, with 16 bases between. The CDR3 loop spans 14 amino acids. The germline V gene encodes CDR1 SNHLY and CDR2 FYNNEI. CDR3 nucleotide sequence: TGTGCCAGCAGTGGTGGGGCGAGGTTAAGTGGCTACACCTTC. This codes for CASSGGARLSGYTF.

This clonotype was observed at least ten times. This rearrangement joins TRBV5-1 to TRBJ2-3; 12 bases align to TRBD2. V lost 6 bases and J lost 2; bases outside the gene matches: 13. The CDR3 contains 18 residues. Germline CDR1 and CDR2: SGHRS and YFSETQ. The CDR3 nucleotides are TGCGCCAGCACCTACAAGACTAGCGGGGGCGGAAACACAGATACGCAGTATTTT. This encodes CASTYKTSGGGNTDTQYF.

This clonotype was observed many times. The gene calls are TRBV6-2 or TRBV6-3 and TRBJ2-3; D is perhaps TRBD1 (5 bases). Per germline, CDR1 MNHEY and CDR2 SVGEGT. The CDR3 contains 14 residues. V was shortened by 2 bases and J by 0 bases, with 6 bases between the two germline ends. The CDR3 is CASSYDSSTDTQYF. In nucleotides, the CDR3 is TGTGCCAGCAGTTACGACAGTAGCACAGATACGCAGTATTTT.

This clonotype ranks as medium-sized. This rearrangement joins TRBV6-6 to TRBJ2-3; maybe TRBD2 (5 bases). V was cut by 7 bases and J by 4 bases, with 12 bases left in between. The CDR3 has 13 amino acids. Germline V CDR1 and CDR2: MNHNY, SVGAGI (reference sequence). CDR3 sequence (DNA): TGTGCCAGCAATGATGGACTCGCAGATACGCAGTATTTT. It is translated as CASNDGLADTQYF.

This clonotype has a count of ten or more. The V call is TRBV27, the J call TRBJ1-5; the D is unclear. CDR1 and CDR2 from the germline V gene are MNHEY and SMNVEV (reference sequence). V was shortened by 6 bases and J by 2 bases, with 20 bases between the two germline ends. This CDR3 has 17 amino acids. The CDR3 here is CASSPRAPYAGNQPQHF. CDR3 DNA sequence: TGTGCCAGCAGCCCTAGGGCCCCATACGCGGGCAATCAGCCCCAGCATTTT.

This clonotype was picked up many times. The V gene is TRBV5-1, the J gene TRBJ2-3; 10 bases match TRBD2. Unmatched junction bases numbered 5, after V lost 7 bases and J lost 0 bases. The CDR3 has 15 residues. The germline gives CDR1 SGHRS, CDR2 YFSETQ. CDR3 in amino acids: CASGLAVLSTDTQYF. CDR3 DNA sequence: TGCGCCAGCGGACTAGCGGTCTTAAGCACAGATACGCAGTATTTT.

This clonotype showed up many times. The chain has TRBV11-2 and TRBJ2-1; maybe TRBD2 (6 bases). Deletions cut 1 base from V and 6 bases from J, with 10 bases between. The CDR3 is 14 residues long. Germline V gene sequence: CDR1 SGHAT, CDR2 FQNNGV. CDR3 amino acids: CASSLGPAGNEQFF. The CDR3 coding sequence is TGTGCCAGCAGCTTAGGACCAGCGGGCAATGAGCAGTTCTTC.

This clonotype occurred many times. The rearrangement links TRBV7-2 to TRBJ2-2; no clear D gene. The CDR3 sequence is 14 residues long. CDR1 and CDR2 from the germline V gene are SGHTA and FQGNSA. The germline V and J ends were trimmed by 5 bases and 1 base, with 8 bases remaining between them. The CDR3 region is CASSPTRNTGELFF. The CDR3 nucleotides are TGTGCCAGCAGCCCAACAAGGAACACCGGGGAGCTGTTTTTT.

This clonotype was counted ten times or more. The rearrangement uses TRBV12-3 or TRBV12-4 and TRBJ2-3; no definite D call. The CDR3 has 16 residues. V lost 1 base, J lost 1 base, and 12 bases lay in between. The CDR3 region is CASSLGVALGTDTQYF. CDR3 in DNA: TGTGCCAGCAGTTTAGGTGTCGCCCTGGGCACAGATACGCAGTATTTT.

This clonotype was detected ten times or more. The chain has TRBV10-3 and TRBJ2-5; either TRBD1 or TRBD2 may fit D (5 bases each). This CDR3 comprises 14 residues. V lost 7 bases, J lost 3 bases, and 15 bases lay in between. Germline V gene sequence: CDR1 ENHRY, CDR2 SYGVKD. The CDR3 is CAITPGRKEETQYF. DNA for the CDR3: TGTGCCATCACCCCGGGACGGAAAGAAGAGACCCAGTACTTC.

There are many counts of this clonotype. The V and J genes are TRBV5-1 and TRBJ1-4; 8 positions agree with TRBD1. This CDR3 has 16 residues. Per the germline V gene, CDR1 is SGHRS and CDR2 is YFSETQ. The V and J ends lost 0 bases and 4 bases, in that order; junction bases with no gene match: 5. The chain's CDR3 is CASSLDGTGDNEKLFF. CDR3 coding DNA: TGCGCCAGCAGCTTGGATGGGACAGGTGATAATGAAAAACTGTTTTTT.

This clonotype was recorded many times. The chain carries TRBV7-9 and TRBJ2-1, with 8 bases aligning to TRBD1. This CDR3 spans 16 amino acids. Germline V gene lookup returns CDR1 SEHNR and CDR2 FQNEAQ (reference sequence). V was pared by 2 bases and J by 9 bases, with 12 bases of the junction left unmatched. CDR3 sequence (DNA): TGTGCCAGCAGCTTAACACAGGGGGTCCCAACGGGTGAGCAGTTCTTC. Amino acid sequence: CASSLTQGVPTGEQFF.

This clonotype has at least ten counts. The chain has TRBV5-1 and TRBJ2-2; 12 bases line up with TRBD1. CDR3 length: 17 amino acids. Germline-derived CDR1 and CDR2 are SGHRS and YFSETQ. The V segment lost 4 bases and the J segment 4 bases; nucleotides outside the gene matches: 8. CDR3 protein: CASSTGTGGLGTGELFF. Here the CDR3 DNA reads TGCGCCAGCAGCACCGGGACAGGGGGCCTCGGCACCGGGGAGCTGTTTTTT.

This clonotype was observed at least ten times. This chain uses TRBV6-5 with TRBJ1-6, with D uncertain. Germline CDR1 MNHEY, CDR2 SVGAGI. This CDR3 comprises 15 residues. With 6 bases removed from V and 10 bases from J, the gap between germline ends came to 19 bases. CDR3 bases: TGTGCCAGCAGGAGATCTCAGTTTTCGAAATCACCCCTCCACTTT. Its protein is CASRRSQFSKSPLHF.

This clonotype has a count of ten or more. V gene TRBV5-6 combines with J gene TRBJ2-7, with 7 bases identical to TRBD1. The CDR3 loop spans 12 amino acids. Trimming at V came to 7 bases and at J to 5 bases, leaving 6 bases not matched to a gene. Germline lookup yields CDR1 SGHDT and CDR2 YYEEEE. CDR3 sequence reads: CASGYRGNEQYF. In DNA form, the CDR3 reads TGTGCCAGCGGTTACAGGGGAAACGAGCAGTACTTC.

The sample holds many counts of this clonotype. The chain uses TRBV3-1 and TRBJ2-7, with D possibly being TRBD2 (6 bases). CDR3 length equals 12 residues. V was shortened by 4 bases and J by 3 bases, with 7 bases between the two germline ends. CDR1 is LGHDT, CDR2 YNNKEL, per germline (reference sequence). CDR3 region: CASSRGDYEQYF. The CDR3 DNA reads as TGTGCCAGCAGCCGGGGGGACTACGAGCAGTACTTC.

This clonotype was recorded at least ten times. The chain links TRBV18 to TRBJ2-7, with TRBD1 identical over 7 bases. Germline V lookup: CDR1 KGHSH, CDR2 LQKENI. The J segment lost 4 bases and the V segment lost 5 bases, leaving 8 bases of the junction unmatched. CDR3 length: 14 amino acids. CDR3 sequence: CASSRGRGAYEQYF. CDR3 in DNA: TGTGCCAGCTCAAGGGGGCGAGGGGCGTACGAGCAGTACTTC. Based on the CDR3 plus reference TRBV18 and TRBJ2-7, the full variable domain is NAGVMQNPRHLVRRRGQEARLRCSPMKGHSHVYWYRQLPEEGLKFMVYLQKENIIDESGMPKERFSAEFPKEGPSILRIQQVVRGDSAAYFCASSRGRGAYEQYFGPGTRLTVT.